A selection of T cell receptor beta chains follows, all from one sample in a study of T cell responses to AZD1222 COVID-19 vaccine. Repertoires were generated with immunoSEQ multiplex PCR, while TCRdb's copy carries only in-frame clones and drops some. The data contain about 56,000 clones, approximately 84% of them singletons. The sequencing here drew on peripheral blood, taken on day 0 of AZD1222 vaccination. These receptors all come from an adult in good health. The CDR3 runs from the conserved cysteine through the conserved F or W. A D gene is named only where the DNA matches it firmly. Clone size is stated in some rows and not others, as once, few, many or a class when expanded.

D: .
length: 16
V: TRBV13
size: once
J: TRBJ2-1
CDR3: CASSLDEGSSYNEQFF
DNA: TGTGCCAGCAGCTTAGACGAGGGGAGCTCCTACAATGAGCAGTTCTTC

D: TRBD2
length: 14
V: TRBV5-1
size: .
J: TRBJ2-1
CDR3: CASMGLAGDNEQFF
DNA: TGCGCCAGCATGGGACTAGCGGGAGACAATGAGCAGTTCTTC

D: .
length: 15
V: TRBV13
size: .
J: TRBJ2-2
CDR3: CASSLGTLNTGELFF
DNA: TGTGCCAGCAGCTTAGGGACTTTGAACACCGGGGAGCTGTTTTTT

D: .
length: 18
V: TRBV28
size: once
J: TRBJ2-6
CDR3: CASSPRGAGKSGANVLTF
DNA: TGTGCCAGCAGCCCCCGAGGGGCAGGGAAGTCTGGGGCCAACGTCCTGACTTTC

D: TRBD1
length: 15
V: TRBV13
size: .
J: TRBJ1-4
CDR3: CASSPETGNREKLFF
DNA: TGTGCCAGCAGCCCTGAGACAGGGAATCGTGAAAAACTGTTTTTT

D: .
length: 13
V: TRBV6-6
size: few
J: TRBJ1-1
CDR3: CASSYSSNTEAFF
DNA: TGTGCCAGCAGTTACTCAAGCAACACTGAAGCTTTCTTT

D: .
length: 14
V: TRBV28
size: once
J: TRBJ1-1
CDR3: CASRAGTPNTEAFF
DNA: TGTGCCAGCAGAGCCGGGACACCAAACACTGAAGCTTTCTTT

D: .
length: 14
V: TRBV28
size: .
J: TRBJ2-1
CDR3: CASSRIRSYNEQFF
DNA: TGTGCCAGCAGCAGGATAAGGTCCTACAATGAGCAGTTCTTC

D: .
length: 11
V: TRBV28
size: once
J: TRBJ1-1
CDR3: CASSLQTEAFF
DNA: TGTGCCAGCAGTCTACAAACTGAAGCTTTCTTT

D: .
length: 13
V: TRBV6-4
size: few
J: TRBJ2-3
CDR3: CASSDRETDTQYF
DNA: TGTGCCAGCAGTGACCGGGAGACAGATACGCAGTATTTT

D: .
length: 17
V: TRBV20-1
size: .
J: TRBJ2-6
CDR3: CSASSYRVGSGANVLTF
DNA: TGCAGTGCTAGTTCCTACAGGGTTGGCTCTGGGGCCAACGTCCTGACTTTC

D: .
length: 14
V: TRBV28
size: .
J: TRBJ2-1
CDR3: CASRAGTLYNEQFF
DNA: TGTGCCAGCAGAGCCGGGACCCTTTACAATGAGCAGTTCTTC

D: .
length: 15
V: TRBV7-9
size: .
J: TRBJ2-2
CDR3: CASSLAGFGTGELFF
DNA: TGTGCCAGCAGCTTAGCCGGGTTTGGGACCGGGGAGCTGTTTTTT

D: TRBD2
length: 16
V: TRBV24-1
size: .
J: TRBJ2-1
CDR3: CATSDPSGRENNEQFF
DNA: TGTGCCACCAGTGACCCAAGCGGGAGAGAAAACAATGAGCAGTTCTTC

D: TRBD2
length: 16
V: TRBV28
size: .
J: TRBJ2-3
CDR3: CASSPRGLRGTDTQYF
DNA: TGTGCCAGCAGTCCCCGGGGACTACGGGGCACAGATACGCAGTATTTT

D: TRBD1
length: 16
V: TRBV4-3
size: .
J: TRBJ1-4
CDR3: CASSQDHKGAGEKLFF
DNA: TGCGCCAGCAGCCAAGATCATAAGGGGGCGGGGGAAAAACTGTTTTTT

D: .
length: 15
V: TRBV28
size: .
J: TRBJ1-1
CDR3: CASSFGNEGITEAFF
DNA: TGTGCCAGCAGTTTTGGGAACGAGGGGATCACTGAAGCTTTCTTT

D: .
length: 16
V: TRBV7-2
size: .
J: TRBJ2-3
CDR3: CASSLGFGGRTDTQYF
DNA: TGTGCCAGCAGCTTAGGTTTTGGGGGCAGAACAGATACGCAGTATTTT

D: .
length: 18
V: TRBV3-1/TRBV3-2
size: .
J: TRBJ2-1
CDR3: CASSPLTLTRLRVNEQFF
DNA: TGTGCCAGCAGCCCCTTGACTTTGACCCGTCTAAGGGTAAATGAGCAGTTCTTC

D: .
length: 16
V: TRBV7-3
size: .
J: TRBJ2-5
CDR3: CASSLNPDSAWETQYF
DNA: TGTGCCAGCAGCTTAAACCCGGATTCAGCTTGGGAGACCCAGTACTTC

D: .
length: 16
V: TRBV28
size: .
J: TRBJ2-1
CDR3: CASSFLREGSYNEQFF
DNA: TGTGCCAGCAGTTTCTTAAGGGAAGGCTCCTACAATGAGCAGTTCTTC

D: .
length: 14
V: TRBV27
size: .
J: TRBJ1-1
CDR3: CASSGYRRNTEAFF
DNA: TGTGCCAGCAGTGGCTACAGGAGGAACACTGAAGCTTTCTTT

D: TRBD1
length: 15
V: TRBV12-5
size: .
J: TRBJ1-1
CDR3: CASGLDPGQGGLAFF
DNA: TGTGCTAGTGGTTTGGATCCGGGACAGGGAGGATTGGCTTTCTTT

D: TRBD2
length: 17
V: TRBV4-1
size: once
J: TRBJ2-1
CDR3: CASSRSRRTSGSNEQFF
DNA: TGCGCCAGCAGCCGAAGCCGTAGGACTAGCGGTTCCAATGAGCAGTTCTTC

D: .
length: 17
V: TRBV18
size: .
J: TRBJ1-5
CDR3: CASSDDRIFNSNQPQHF
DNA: TGTGCCAGCTCAGACGACAGGATCTTTAATAGCAATCAGCCCCAGCATTTT

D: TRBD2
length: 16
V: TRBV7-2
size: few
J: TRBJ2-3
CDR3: CASGRASGRTADTQYF
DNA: TGTGCCAGCGGTCGAGCTAGCGGGAGAACAGCAGATACGCAGTATTTT

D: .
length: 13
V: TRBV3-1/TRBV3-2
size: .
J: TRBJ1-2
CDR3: CASSQGGANIHTF
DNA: TGTGCCAGCAGCCAAGGGGGCGCAAATATCCACACCTTC

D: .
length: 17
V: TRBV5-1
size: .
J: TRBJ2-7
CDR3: CASSFLPRTASSYEQYF
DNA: TGCGCCAGCAGCTTTTTGCCCAGGACCGCGAGCTCCTACGAGCAGTACTTC

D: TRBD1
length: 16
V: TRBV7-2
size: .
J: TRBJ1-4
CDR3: CASSSRQGGGDGKLFF
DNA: TGTGCCAGCAGCTCCCGACAGGGAGGTGGAGACGGAAAACTGTTTTTT

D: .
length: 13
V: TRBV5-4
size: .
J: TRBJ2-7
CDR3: CASSFLYDGEQYF
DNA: TGTGCCAGCAGCTTTTTGTACGACGGGGAGCAGTACTTC

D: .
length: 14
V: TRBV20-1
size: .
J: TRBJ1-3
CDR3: CSASVTGSGNTIYF
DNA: TGCAGTGCTAGTGTCACAGGTTCTGGAAACACCATATATTTT

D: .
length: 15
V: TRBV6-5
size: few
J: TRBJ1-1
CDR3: CASSYQEGSGTEAFF
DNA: TGTGCCAGCAGTTACCAAGAGGGGTCGGGCACTGAAGCTTTCTTT

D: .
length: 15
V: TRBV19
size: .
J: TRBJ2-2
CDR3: CASSPQRRGTGELFF
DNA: TGTGCCAGTAGTCCTCAGCGGAGAGGGACCGGGGAGCTGTTTTTT

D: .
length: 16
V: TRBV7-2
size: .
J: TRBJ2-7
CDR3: CASSLRTLGMTYEQYF
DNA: TGTGCCAGCAGCCTTAGGACCTTGGGAATGACCTACGAGCAGTACTTC

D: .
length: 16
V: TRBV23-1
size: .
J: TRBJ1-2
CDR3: CASKYEGSRWDYGYTF
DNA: TGCGCCAGCAAATACGAAGGCTCTCGGTGGGACTATGGCTACACCTTC

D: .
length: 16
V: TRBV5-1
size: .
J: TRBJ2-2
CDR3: CASSLDTNPNTGELFF
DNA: TGCGCCAGCAGCTTGGATACTAACCCGAACACCGGGGAGCTGTTTTTT

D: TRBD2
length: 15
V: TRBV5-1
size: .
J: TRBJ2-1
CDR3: CASSLSLAGENEQFF
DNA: TGCGCCAGCAGCTTGTCCCTAGCGGGAGAGAATGAGCAGTTCTTC